This TCR beta chain originates from a study of T-cell memory formation after mild COVID-19. Germline CDR1 is SGHRS and CDR2 is YFSETQ. The V end lost 2 bases, the J end lost 2 bases, and 19 bases lay between the germline ends. This CDR3 comprises 18 residues. 5'RACE primed from the constant segment yielded TCR alpha and TCR beta cDNA libraries bearing sample barcodes and UMIs. TCRdb re-derived calls from the 5' RACE reads in MiXCR, one entry per CDR3 protein. This table has 100,000 to 130,000 distinct CDR3 sequences, roughly a sixth appearing once. Regarding this clonotype: Its antigen is still unknown.

Whole-study results and caveats: Contracting clones from day 15 to 85 had balanced CD4/CD8; later expanders favoured CD4+. For second-wave clones that peaked at day 37, SARS-CoV-2 specificity went unverified. Pre-infection memory contained some responding clones, which suggested that cross-reactive memory had joined.

Sequencing input: PBMCs or a T cell subset sorted from them (not recorded which). The rearrangement links TRBV5-1 to TRBJ2-2; D might be TRBD1 (6 bases). This receptor was taken from a man aged 18 to 30 who had mild COVID-19 (a few samples of this study predate the infection). Cell type and time point are not known. CDR3 loop: CASSFPTSGHHNTGELFF. The CDR3 DNA reads TGCGCCAGCAGCTTTCCCACTTCGGGACACCATAACACCGGGGAGCTGTTTTTT.